The next 16 T cell receptor beta chains were all read from a single sample in a study of low-dose radiotherapy and immunotherapy resistance in tumors. Time point defined: after trial treatment. Treatment indicated: LDRT plus nivolumab, ipilimumab, low-dose cyclophosphamide and aspirin (RACIN trial). First-strand cDNA relied on TRAV- and TRBV-specific primers spanning alpha and beta chains. TCR amplification used around 20 PCR cycles, a constant-region primer and a V-primer adapter. TCRdb redid the calling of the reads with MiXCR, one entry per CDR3 protein. The sample has around 84,000 distinct CDR3 sequences, less than 20% seen once; the top ten hold roughly 1.4%. The material sequenced was PBMCs, taken after low-dose radiotherapy plus immunotherapy. All receptors come from a male donor with prostate cancer.

This clonotype was picked up many times. The chain combines TRBV29-1 with TRBJ2-5; possible D gene TRBD1, 6 bases. Germline V CDR1 and CDR2: SQVTM, ANQGSEA. The germline V and J ends were trimmed by 6 bases and 2 bases, with 13 bases remaining between them. The CDR3 is 13 residues long. CDR3 loop: CSVAGTSQETQYF. DNA of the CDR3: TGCAGCGTGGCCGGGACATCACAAGAGACCCAGTACTTC.

This clonotype was observed at least ten times. For the CDR3, the DNA is TGTGCCAGCAGCTTATCTTACGGACAGGGGAACACCGGGGAGCTGTTTTTT. Amino acid sequence: CASSLSYGQGNTGELFF. The chain recombines TRBV7-9 with TRBJ2-2; 8 positions match TRBD1. After removal of 2 bases from V and 1 base from J, the junction contained 6 bases not matched to a gene. Per the germline V gene, CDR1 is SEHNR and CDR2 is FQNEAQ (reference sequence). The CDR3 consists of 17 residues.

This clonotype was seen at least ten times. The V and J genes are TRBV29-1 and TRBJ1-5; 9 bases fit TRBD1. The germline gives CDR1 SQVTM, CDR2 ANQGSEA. The V and J ends lost 7 bases and 4 bases, in that order; junction bases with no gene match: 5. This CDR3 is 13 amino acids long. CDR3 bases: TGCAGCGCAGGGACAGGGACAAATCAGCCCCAGCATTTT. The encoded protein is CSAGTGTNQPQHF.

This clonotype was recorded many times. The J gene is TRBJ2-7, the V gene TRBV7-2; 10 positions match TRBD2. Germline CDR1 SGHTA, CDR2 FQGNSA. J gave up 0 bases and V 5 bases, and 4 bases lay outside the gene matches. The CDR3 is made up of 15 amino acids. CDR3 sequence: CASSPSGSSSYEQYF. DNA of the CDR3: TGTGCCAGCAGCCCTAGCGGGAGCAGCTCCTACGAGCAGTACTTC.

At least ten counts were recorded for this clonotype. V gene TRBV6-2 or TRBV6-3 combines with J gene TRBJ2-3; 9 bases map to TRBD2. Germline V gives CDR1 MNHEY, CDR2 SVGEGT. The junction had 12 bases not matched to a gene; V was cut back by 5 bases and J by 6 bases. The CDR3 loop spans 16 amino acids. The CDR3 reads CASSRGLAPRSDTQYF. The CDR3, as DNA: TGTGCCAGCAGTCGGGGACTAGCTCCGAGATCGGATACGCAGTATTTT.

This clonotype was seen at least ten times. The chain recombines TRBV29-1 with TRBJ2-3; D is unresolved. Germline-derived CDR1 and CDR2 are SQVTM and ANQGSEA. Trimming took off 1 base at V and 5 bases at J, with 4 bases between the two ends. The CDR3 contains 11 residues. The CDR3 region is CSVEVLDTQYF. Here the CDR3 DNA reads TGCAGCGTTGAAGTATTAGATACGCAGTATTTT.

As DNA, the CDR3 is TGTGCCAGCAGCCCCCCGGGGGGCCTCAGCGGGAATACGCAGTATTTT. Its protein product is CASSPPGGLSGNTQYF. V is TRBV11-2 and J is TRBJ2-3; a possible D gene is TRBD2 (7 bases). The germline V gene encodes CDR1 SGHAT and CDR2 FQNNGV. The CDR3 has 16 amino acids. V lost 5 bases to trimming and J lost 7 bases, with 22 bases between them.

This clonotype was seen many times. V and J are TRBV28 and TRBJ2-7; 16 bases fit TRBD2. There are 18 residues in the CDR3. Trimming at V came to 5 bases and at J to 0 bases, leaving 7 bases not matched to a gene. CDR1 is MDHEN and CDR2 is SYDVKM in the germline V gene. CDR3 sequence reads: CASSQGLAGGLSSYEQYF. The CDR3 DNA reads as TGTGCCAGCAGTCAGGGACTAGCGGGAGGGCTGAGCTCCTACGAGCAGTACTTC.

Turning to this clonotype: A read error likely explains this, since a far larger clone differs by one base. The gene calls are TRBV7-9 and TRBJ2-1, with D possibly TRBD2 on 6 matching bases. This CDR3 region has 14 residues. Germline V gene lookup returns CDR1 SEHNR and CDR2 FQNEAQ (reference sequence). V lost 4 bases and J lost 5, with 12 bases in between. CDR3 coding DNA: TGTGCCAGCAGCTCTGTCGCGGGGCACAATGAGCAGTTCTTC. This gives the protein CASSSVAGHNEQFF.

This clonotype was found many times. The V gene is TRBV5-1, the J gene TRBJ1-5; D may be TRBD1 (5 bases). From germline, CDR1 is SGHRS and CDR2 YFSETQ. The CDR3 sequence is 14 residues long. The ends were cut back, 0 bases at V and 5 bases at J, with 9 bases in the middle. The CDR3 protein is CASSLGTPDQPQHF. CDR3 nucleotides: TGCGCCAGCAGCTTGGGGACACCAGATCAGCCCCAGCATTTT.

This clonotype is medium-sized (0.01 to 0.1%) by share. The V call is TRBV5-6, the J call TRBJ2-1; D gene ambiguous. This CDR3 comprises 11 residues. V gave up 3 bases and J gave up 2 bases, with 0 bases separating them. Germline V gene lookup returns CDR1 SGHDT and CDR2 YYEEEE. This CDR3 is CASSSYNEQFF. DNA of the CDR3: TGTGCCAGCAGCTCCTACAATGAGCAGTTCTTC.

This clonotype was found once. A much more abundant neighbour one base away suggests this may be a read error. The CDR3 here is CASSDGEQYF. The CDR3, as DNA: TGTGCCAGCAGTGACGGGGAGCAGTACTTC. This rearrangement joins TRBV2 to TRBJ2-7; D not certain. CDR3 length equals 10 residues. Germline CDR1 and CDR2: SNHLY and FYNNEI. Trimming took off 3 bases at V and 7 bases at J, with 4 bases between the two ends.

The sample holds many counts of this clonotype. The chain recombines TRBV5-1 with TRBJ1-6, with unresolved D. The V gene's germline CDR1 is SGHRS and CDR2 YFSETQ. V lost 0 bases to trimming and J lost 5 bases, with 6 bases between them. This CDR3 comprises 14 residues. CDR3 bases: TGCGCCAGCAGCTTGGGACCGAATAATTCACCCCTCCACTTT. Its translation is CASSLGPNNSPLHF.

CDR3 region: CASSSILTGGDTQYF. CDR3 DNA sequence: TGTGCCAGCAGTTCCATACTAACGGGGGGAGATACGCAGTATTTT. The chain has TRBV6-2 or TRBV6-3 and TRBJ2-3; 7 bases fit TRBD2. The CDR3 has 15 amino acids. Trimming at V came to 4 bases and at J to 5 bases, leaving 9 bases not matched to a gene. CDR1 and CDR2 (germline): MNHEY, SVGEGT.

The sample holds many counts of this clonotype. This chain uses TRBV21-1 with TRBJ2-7. TRBV21-1 is reported as a pseudogene. This CDR3 is built from 15 residues. As DNA, the CDR3 is TGTGCCAGCAGCCCGATTTTCCATGTTTGCTACGAGCAGTACTTC. Its protein product is CASSPIFHVCYEQYF.

This clonotype was counted many times. The chain combines TRBV20-1 with TRBJ1-5; D is undetermined. V lost 1 base and J 7 bases, leaving 14 bases between the germline ends. The germline gives CDR1 DFQATT, CDR2 SNEGSKA (reference sequence). CDR3 length equals 14 residues. The CDR3 here is CSARATLDEQPQHF. The CDR3 DNA is TGCAGTGCTAGAGCCACCCTAGACGAACAGCCCCAGCATTTT.